This T cell receptor beta chain was sequenced for a study of shared clonotypes between healthy human individuals. Study context: Donors had three CD4 naive, three CD4 memory, two CD8 naive and one CD8 memory plate apiece. Study-wide results and caveats: A handful of donors shared about 4.8% of their naive CD4 clonotypes. Depth was large, yet rarefaction showed that sorted-subset sequencing was incomplete.

The V gene lost 2 bases and the J gene lost 2 bases, with 27 bases spanning the gap. CDR3 length: 20 residues. Germline V gene lookup returns CDR1 ENHRY and CDR2 SYGVKD. Assay used: immunoSEQ multiplex PCR; TCRdb lists only in-frame clones, some missing. The sample lists about 2.1 million clones, around 93% occurring once. Naive CD8 cells lacked CD45RO and underwent positive selection for CCR7, leaving out terminally differentiated effector memory CD45RA+ cells. Turning to this clone: Its cognate antigen is unknown.

The chain recombines TRBV10-3 with TRBJ1-2; D unresolved. Sequenced sample: naive CD8+ T cells from PBMCs. The sequence derives from a young man in good health. Some clones in this sample may be carry-over from other donors' samples. CDR3 sequence: CAISETQTKAPPTKNYGYTF. CDR3 DNA sequence: TGTGCCATCAGTGAGACCCAAACAAAAGCCCCGCCGACTAAAAACTATGGCTACACCTTC.